A single sample gave rise to the 4 T cell receptor beta chains below, sequenced in a study of cytomegalovirus exposure and HLA in healthy donors. The table came from immunoSEQ multiplex PCR; TCRdb's copy has only in-frame clones and leaves some out. This table holds over 200,000 clones, roughly 87% found once. The sequencing input was PBMCs. The receptors were sampled from a woman in her 30s in good health and CMV-seronegative.

The genes are TRBV11-1 and TRBJ2-1; 9 positions agree with TRBD1. Germline CDR1 SGHAT, CDR2 FQDESV (reference sequence). The trim removed 4 bases at V and 9 bases at J, leaving 7 bases unmatched. The CDR3 sequence is 14 residues long. This chain's CDR3 is CASSSRQGGIEQFF. CDR3 nucleotide sequence: TGTGCCAGCAGCTCCAGACAGGGGGGGATTGAGCAGTTCTTC. The full variable domain, rest sourced from reference TRBV11-1 and TRBJ2-1, is EAEVAQSPRYKITEKSQAVAFWCDPISGHATLYWYRQILGQGPELLVQFQDESVVDDSQLPKDRFSAERLKGVDSTLKIQPAELGDSAMYLCASSSRQGGIEQFFGPGTRLTVL.

This chain joins TRBV2 and TRBJ1-1, with D tentatively TRBD1 (5 bases). The germline V and J ends were trimmed by 0 bases and 9 bases, with 14 bases remaining between them. This CDR3 has 14 residues. Germline lookup yields CDR1 SNHLY and CDR2 FYNNEI. CDR3 amino acids: CASSEALLRGQAFF. In DNA form, the CDR3 reads TGTGCCAGCAGTGAAGCGCTTCTGAGGGGACAAGCTTTCTTT. Complete variable domain (other parts from reference TRBV2 and TRBJ1-1): EPEVTQTPSHQVTQMGQEVILRCVPISNHLYFYWYRQILGQKVEFLVSFYNNEISEKSEIFDDQFSVERPDGSNFTLKIRSTKLEDSAMYFCASSEALLRGQAFFGQGTRLTVV.

The chain employs TRBV29-1 and TRBJ1-2; 11 bases align to TRBD1. The CDR3 sequence is 13 residues long. J was trimmed by 6 bases and V by 6 bases; bases with no gene match: 6. CDR1 and CDR2 (germline): SQVTM, ANQGSEA. CDR3 protein: CSVGTGGRDGYTF. CDR3 nucleotide sequence: TGCAGCGTGGGGACAGGGGGAAGAGATGGCTACACCTTC. The variable domain in full, completed from reference TRBV29-1 and TRBJ1-2, reads SAVISQKPSRDICQRGTSLTIQCQVDSQVTMMFWYRQQPGQSLTLIATANQGSEATYESGFVIDKFPISRPNLTFSTLTVSNMSPEDSSIYLCSVGTGGRDGYTFGSGTRLTVV.

This clone came up once. The chain is built from TRBV7-2 and TRBJ1-5; possible D gene TRBD1, 6 bases. The ends were cut back, 1 base at V and 4 bases at J, with 20 bases in the middle. The CDR3 runs 18 residues. Germline loops: CDR1 SGHTA, CDR2 FQGNSA. CDR3 amino acids: CASSLGPPQGWVNQPQHF. The CDR3 bases are TGTGCCAGCAGCTTAGGTCCTCCACAGGGATGGGTAAATCAGCCCCAGCATTTT.